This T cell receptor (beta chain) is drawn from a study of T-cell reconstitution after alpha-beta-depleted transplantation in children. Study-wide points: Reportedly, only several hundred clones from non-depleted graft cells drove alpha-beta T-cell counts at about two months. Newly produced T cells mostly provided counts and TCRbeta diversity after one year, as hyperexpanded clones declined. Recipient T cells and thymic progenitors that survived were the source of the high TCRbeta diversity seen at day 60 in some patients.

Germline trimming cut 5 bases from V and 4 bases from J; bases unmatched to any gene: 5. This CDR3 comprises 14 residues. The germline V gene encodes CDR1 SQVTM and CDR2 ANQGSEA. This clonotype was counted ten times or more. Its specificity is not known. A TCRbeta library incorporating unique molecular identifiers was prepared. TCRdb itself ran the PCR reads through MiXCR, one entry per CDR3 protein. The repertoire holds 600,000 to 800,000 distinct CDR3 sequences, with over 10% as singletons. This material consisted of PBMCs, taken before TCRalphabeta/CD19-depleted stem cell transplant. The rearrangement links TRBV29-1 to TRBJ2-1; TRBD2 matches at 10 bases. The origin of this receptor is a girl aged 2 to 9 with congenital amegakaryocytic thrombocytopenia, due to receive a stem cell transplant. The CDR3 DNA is TGCAGCGTTAGAGCGGGAGGGGCGTACAATGAGCAGTTCTTC. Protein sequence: CSVRAGGAYNEQFF.